The 27 T cell receptor beta chains below all came from one sample that was sequenced in a study of blood T cell repertoires in COVID-19. Some clones are missing from TCRdb's copy, which holds only in-frame ones; the method was immunoSEQ multiplex PCR. The sample contains just over 300,000 clones, 75% to 90% of which appear only once. The sample comprised PBMCs or T cells enriched from blood (not recorded which). These receptors were obtained from a man aged 25 to 45 who had recovered from COVID-19.

This chain connects TRBV2 to TRBJ2-1, with 7 bases lining up with TRBD1. The CDR3 is 15 residues long. J was trimmed by 1 base and V by 8 bases; bases with no gene match: 8. Germline V gene data show CDR1 as SNHLY and CDR2 as FYNNEI. CDR3 bases: TGTGCCAGCCACAGGGGTCCAATATCCTACAATGAGCAGTTCTTC. It specifies CASHRGPISYNEQFF.

This clone was counted once. The chain employs TRBV3-1 (or the pseudogene TRBV3-2) and TRBJ2-5, with no clear D. The CDR3 runs to 14 residues. The germline V gene encodes CDR1 LGHDT and CDR2 YNNKEL (reference sequence). The ends were cut back, 0 bases at V and 3 bases at J, with 8 bases in the middle. CDR3 nucleotides: TGTGCCAGCAGCCAAGATTGGCAAAAAGAGACCCAGTACTTC. It yields the protein CASSQDWQKETQYF.

The chain employs TRBV3-1 (or the pseudogene TRBV3-2) and TRBJ1-2, with D perhaps TRBD1 (5 bases). V was cut by 3 bases and J by 4 bases, with 12 bases left in between. Germline CDR1 reads LGHDT; CDR2 reads YNNKEL (reference sequence). The CDR3 covers 14 residues. The CDR3 here is CASSHPGGTYGYTF. In nucleotides, the CDR3 is TGTGCCAGCAGCCACCCGGGGGGGACCTATGGCTACACCTTC.

A single count supports this clone. The chain is built from TRBV9 and TRBJ2-2; D is perhaps TRBD1 (5 bases). CDR1 and CDR2 (germline): SGDLS, YYNGEE. This CDR3 spans 18 amino acids. Between the trimmed V and J ends, which lost 1 base and 6 bases, there was a span of 22 bases. This chain's CDR3 is CASSVSGRVDLDPGELFF. CDR3 bases: TGTGCCAGCAGCGTAAGTGGCAGGGTCGATCTAGATCCCGGGGAGCTGTTTTTT. The full variable domain, completed using reference TRBV9 and TRBJ2-2, is DSGVTQTPKHLITATGQRVTLRCSPRSGDLSVYWYQQSLDQGLQFLIQYYNGEERAKGNILERFSAQQFPDLHSELNLSSLELGDSALYFCASSVSGRVDLDPGELFFGEGSRLTVL.

The V and J genes are TRBV4-1 and TRBJ1-2, with TRBD1 as a possible D gene (6 bases). In germline, CDR1 is MGHRA, CDR2 YSYEKL. The CDR3 runs to 16 residues. V was shortened by 4 bases and J by 8 bases, with 23 bases between the two germline ends. CDR3 residues: CASSLGLVFTGKGYTF. In DNA form, the CDR3 reads TGCGCCAGCAGCCTGGGCCTTGTGTTTACAGGGAAGGGCTACACCTTC.

Concerning this clone itself: Being one base from a much bigger clone, this may be a read error. The rearrangement joins TRBV3-1 (or the pseudogene TRBV3-2) to TRBJ1-1; 8 nucleotides align to TRBD1. Germline CDR1 LGHDT, CDR2 YNNKEL (reference sequence). The junction had 1 base not matched to a gene; V was cut back by 4 bases and J by 0 bases. CDR3 length: 14 amino acids. The CDR3 nucleotides read TGTGCCAGCAGCCCGGGACAGGTGAACACTGAAGCTTTCTTT. Its protein product is CASSPGQVNTEAFF.

The chain joins TRBV19 to TRBJ2-3, with 8 bases that match TRBD1. The CDR3 has 14 residues. V was clipped by 2 bases and J by 4 bases; unmatched bases: 2. Germline values: CDR1 LNHDA, CDR2 SQIVND (reference sequence). This chain's CDR3 is CASSIQGASDTQYF. The CDR3 coding sequence is TGTGCCAGTAGTATACAGGGGGCCTCAGATACGCAGTATTTT. Filled out from reference TRBV19 and TRBJ2-3, the complete variable domain reads DGGITQSPKYLFRKEGQNVTLSCEQNLNHDAMYWYRQDPGQGLRLIYYSQIVNDFQKGDIAEGYSVSREKKESFPLTVTSAQKNPTAFYLCASSIQGASDTQYFGPGTRLTVL.

The chain uses TRBV30 and TRBJ1-6; D is unresolved. Germline-derived CDR1 and CDR2 are GTSNPN and SVGIG (reference sequence). The V gene lost 1 base and the J gene lost 10 bases, with 11 bases spanning the gap. The CDR3 extends over 13 amino acids. CDR3 sequence reads: CAWSDRDWSPLHF. CDR3 DNA sequence: TGTGCCTGGAGTGACAGAGATTGGTCACCCCTCCACTTT.

The chain uses TRBV9 and TRBJ2-3; 7 nucleotides agree with TRBD2. Germline assignment: CDR1 SGDLS and CDR2 YYNGEE. The CDR3 has 15 amino acids. The junction had 9 bases not matched to a gene; V was cut back by 0 bases and J by 8 bases. DNA for the CDR3: TGTGCCAGCAGCGTAGTCGGGGAGGGAATGGGTACGCAGTATTTT. Its protein is CASSVVGEGMGTQYF.

This clone turned up a few times. V is TRBV2 and J is TRBJ1-1, with TRBD1 matching over 9 bases. Germline values: CDR1 SNHLY, CDR2 FYNNEI. The CDR3 is 14 residues long. The junction had 7 bases not matched to a gene; V was cut back by 6 bases and J by 5 bases. The CDR3 DNA sequence: TGTGCCAGCAGGTGGACAGGGGATGTAACTGAAGCTTTCTTT. Amino acid sequence: CASRWTGDVTEAFF.

This clone has a single count. V is TRBV4-2 and J is TRBJ1-2; 11 bases line up with TRBD1. Germline CDR1 and CDR2: LGHNA and YNFKEQ. With V trimmed by 1 base and J by 0 bases, 7 bases remained unmatched. The CDR3 totals 18 residues. CDR3 region: CASSQGTGGGLANYGYTF. CDR3 bases: TGTGCCAGCAGCCAAGGGACAGGGGGCGGACTAGCTAACTATGGCTACACCTTC.

The V gene is TRBV5-8, the J gene TRBJ2-7; TRBD2 aligns across 7 bases. J lost 2 bases, V lost 3 bases, and 5 bases had no gene match. Germline lookup yields CDR1 SGHTS and CDR2 YDEGEE. CDR3 length: 14 residues. The CDR3 sequence: CASSSWGGTYEQYF. CDR3 coding DNA: TGTGCCAGCAGCTCATGGGGGGGAACCTACGAGCAGTACTTC.

The chain combines TRBV27 with TRBJ2-7; 10 bases fit TRBD1. V lost 6 bases and J lost 5; bases outside the gene matches: 4. The germline V gene has CDR1 MNHEY and CDR2 SMNVEV (reference sequence). This CDR3 is built from 13 residues. DNA for the CDR3: TGTGCCAGCAGGAAGACAGGGGGCCACGAGCAGTACTTC. It codes for CASRKTGGHEQYF.

The J gene is TRBJ1-1, the V gene TRBV6-5; D is perhaps TRBD1 (5 bases). CDR3 size: 12 residues. Germline values: CDR1 MNHEY, CDR2 SVGAGI. V shed 7 bases and J shed 4 bases, with 10 bases lying between them. The DNA of the CDR3 is TGTGCCAGCACGGGGGGGAGCACTGAAGCTTTCTTT. Translated, it gives CASTGGSTEAFF.

Details on this clone: This specimen includes other DNA sequences encoding the same CDR3. The gene calls are TRBV6-1 and TRBJ1-2; possible D gene TRBD1, 6 bases. Deletions cut 2 bases from V and 5 bases from J, with 9 bases between. This CDR3 comprises 13 residues. CDR1 and CDR2 (germline): MNHNS, SASEGT. DNA for the CDR3: TGTGCCAGCAGTGAACAGGGGACGTATGGCTACACCTTC. The encoded protein is CASSEQGTYGYTF.

The chain joins TRBV9 to TRBJ2-2; D gene uncertain. Looked up from germline, CDR1 is SGDLS and CDR2 is YYNGEE. Trimming left V 1 base short and J 4 bases short, with 8 bases between. The CDR3 runs to 14 residues. CDR3 region: CASSVIGSTGELFF. The CDR3 region has the DNA TGTGCCAGCAGCGTAATTGGTAGCACCGGGGAGCTGTTTTTT.

This chain joins TRBV27 and TRBJ1-2, with a possible D match to TRBD1 (5 bases). The V end lost 3 bases, the J end lost 0 bases, and 11 bases lay between the germline ends. Germline-derived CDR1 and CDR2 are MNHEY and SMNVEV (reference sequence). The CDR3 totals 15 residues. This CDR3 is CASSLKPRANYGYTF. DNA for the CDR3: TGTGCCAGCAGTTTGAAGCCCAGGGCTAACTATGGCTACACCTTC.

Here the CDR3 reads CAIRHGQDSPLHF. DNA for the CDR3: TGTGCCATCAGACACGGACAGGATTCACCCCTCCACTTT. The chain recombines TRBV10-3 with TRBJ1-6; 7 positions agree with TRBD1. The junction had 4 bases not matched to a gene; V was cut back by 6 bases and J by 8 bases. The germline gives CDR1 ENHRY, CDR2 SYGVKD. The CDR3 is made up of 13 amino acids.

This chain connects TRBV24-1 to TRBJ2-3, with D possibly TRBD1 on 5 matching bases. V lost 5 bases to trimming and J lost 4 bases, with 15 bases between them. This CDR3 comprises 15 residues. Germline V gene data show CDR1 as KGHDR and CDR2 as SFDVKD. The CDR3 spells CATSGWGMGADTQYF. CDR3 in DNA: TGTGCCACCAGTGGGTGGGGCATGGGCGCAGATACGCAGTATTTT.

This clone was counted between two and nine times. CDR3 protein: CASSLQGAPTNYGYTF. CDR3 bases: TGTGCCAGCAGCTTACAGGGGGCCCCTACTAACTATGGCTACACCTTC. This chain connects TRBV7-9 to TRBJ1-2, with 8 nucleotides matching TRBD1. The V segment lost 2 bases and the J segment 0 bases; nucleotides outside the gene matches: 5. Germline V CDR1 and CDR2: SEHNR, FQNEAQ (reference sequence). The CDR3 runs to 16 residues.

V and J are TRBV7-3 and TRBJ1-2, with a possible D match to TRBD1 (6 bases). The CDR3 runs 18 residues. The V gene's germline CDR1 is SGHTA and CDR2 FQGTGA. The V end lost 3 bases, the J end lost 3 bases, and 23 bases lay between the germline ends. As DNA, the CDR3 is TGTGCCAGCAGCTTGGGGGCATACGATCCGACGGCGTACTATGGCTACACCTTC. It encodes CASSLGAYDPTAYYGYTF.

This clone was recorded many times. The gene calls are TRBV10-3 and TRBJ1-1; 7 bases line up with TRBD1. The length of the CDR3 is 14 residues. Trimming at V came to 4 bases and at J to 11 bases, leaving 13 bases not matched to a gene. Looked up from germline, CDR1 is ENHRY and CDR2 is SYGVKD. The CDR3 nucleotides read TGTGCCATCAGTGTAAGCCTTCAGGGGGTATGGGCTTTCTTT. It yields the protein CAISVSLQGVWAFF.

The chain links TRBV27 to TRBJ1-1; possible D gene TRBD1, 5 bases. Germline CDR1 is MNHEY and CDR2 is SMNVEV (reference sequence). Trimming left V 11 bases short and J 3 bases short, with 16 bases between. The CDR3 is made up of 13 amino acids. The chain's CDR3 is CAASRGGDTEAFF. The CDR3 DNA reads TGTGCCGCTTCAAGGGGAGGGGACACTGAAGCTTTCTTT.

V usage is TRBV5-5 and J usage is TRBJ1-6, with D unresolved. The CDR3 spans 13 residues. CDR1 and CDR2 (germline): SGHKS, YYEKEE (reference sequence). V shed 0 bases and J shed 16 bases, with 14 bases lying between them. CDR3 sequence (DNA): TGTGCCAGCAGCTTGGTGACGGAGGGCTTTCTCCACTTT. It translates to CASSLVTEGFLHF.

The J gene is TRBJ1-4, the V gene TRBV5-6; no definite D call. V lost 0 bases and J lost 3, with 6 bases in between. The germline V gene encodes CDR1 SGHDT and CDR2 YYEEEE. CDR3 length equals 14 residues. In nucleotides, the CDR3 is TGTGCCAGCAGCTTGGCATGGCCTAATGAAAAACTGTTTTTT. Translation: CASSLAWPNEKLFF.

Details on this clone: A junction boundary mismatches the germline segment, possibly from a read error. Here the CDR3 reads CSVQDRALPNYGYTF. CDR3 sequence (DNA): TGCAGCGTTCAAGACAGGGCTCTTCCTAACTATGGCTACACCTTC. V and J are TRBV29-1 and TRBJ1-2; 7 nucleotides agree with TRBD1. CDR3 length: 15 residues. Germline V gives CDR1 SQVTM, CDR2 ANQGSEA.

This chain connects TRBV7-3 to TRBJ2-5; D is perhaps TRBD2 (7 bases). Trimming cost V 4 bases and J 4 bases, with 10 bases left between them. The CDR3 is 13 amino acids. Germline V gives CDR1 SGHTA, CDR2 FQGTGA. The CDR3 loop reads CASSSGGGETQYF. The DNA of the CDR3 is TGTGCCAGCAGCTCGGGGGGCGGAGAGACCCAGTACTTC.